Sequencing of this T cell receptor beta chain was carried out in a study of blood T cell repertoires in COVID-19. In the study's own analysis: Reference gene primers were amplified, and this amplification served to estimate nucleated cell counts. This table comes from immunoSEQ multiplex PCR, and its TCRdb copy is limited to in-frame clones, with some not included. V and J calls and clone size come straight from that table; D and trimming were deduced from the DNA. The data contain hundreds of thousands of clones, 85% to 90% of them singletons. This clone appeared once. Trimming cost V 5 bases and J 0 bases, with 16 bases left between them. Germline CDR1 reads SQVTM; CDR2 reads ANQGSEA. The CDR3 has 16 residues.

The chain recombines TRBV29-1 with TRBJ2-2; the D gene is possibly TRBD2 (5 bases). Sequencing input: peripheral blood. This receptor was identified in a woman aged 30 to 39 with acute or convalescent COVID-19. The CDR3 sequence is CSVTGSRTTNTGELFF. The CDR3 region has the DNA TGCAGCGTTACGGGGTCAAGGACCACGAACACCGGGGAGCTGTTTTTT.